The rows below give T cell receptor beta chains drawn from one sample of a study of blood T cells in healthy people across ages. One entry per CDR3 protein, called by TCRdb with MiXCR from the 5' RACE reads. The table includes roughly 1,500,000 distinct CDR3 sequences, around 36% detected once. The specimen sequenced was blood. These receptors were obtained from a woman younger than 45 in good health. Both conserved end residues are part of each CDR3. Fields, in order: D gene, clone size, J gene, V gene, CDR3 protein, CDR3 DNA. A D gene is named only where the DNA matches it firmly. Only some rows state a clone size, as once, few, many or a class for expanded clones.

D: TRBD2
size: NA
J: TRBJ2-7
V: TRBV7-9
CDR3: CASSLDSAGVHYEQYF
DNA: TGTGCCAGCAGCTTAGATTCAGCGGGGGTACATTACGAGCAGTACTTC

D: TRBD1
size: NA
J: TRBJ1-1
V: TRBV9
CDR3: CASSAWTGRNTEAFF
DNA: TGTGCCAGCAGCGCCTGGACAGGGAGGAACACTGAAGCTTTCTTT

D: NA
size: few
J: TRBJ2-7
V: TRBV20-1
CDR3: CSARDPRTLSYEQYF
DNA: TGCAGTGCTAGAGATCCAAGGACCCTATCCTACGAGCAGTACTTC

D: NA
size: few
J: TRBJ2-1
V: TRBV27
CDR3: CASSTGTRNYNEQFF
DNA: TGTGCCAGCAGTACCGGGACCCGGAACTACAATGAGCAGTTCTTC

D: NA
size: NA
J: TRBJ2-7
V: TRBV24-1
CDR3: CAKTGYEQYF
DNA: TGTGCCAAGACAGGCTACGAGCAGTACTTC

D: NA
size: NA
J: TRBJ2-1
V: TRBV20-1
CDR3: CSASGDGGTSYNEQFF
DNA: TGTAGTGCTAGTGGTGACGGCGGGACTTCCTACAATGAGCAGTTCTTC

D: NA
size: NA
J: TRBJ1-5
V: TRBV30
CDR3: CAWSVSVYQPQHF
DNA: TGTGCCTGGAGTGTATCGGTTTATCAGCCCCAGCATTTT

D: NA
size: many
J: TRBJ2-7
V: TRBV6-1
CDR3: CASRDNYEQYF
DNA: TGTGCCAGCCGGGACAACTACGAGCAGTACTTC

D: NA
size: few
J: TRBJ2-4
V: TRBV27
CDR3: CASSLPQGGLQYF
DNA: TGTGCCAGCAGTTTGCCCCAGGGGGGGCTTCAGTACTTC

D: NA
size: few
J: TRBJ1-2
V: TRBV20-1
CDR3: CSAPGSGSYGYTF
DNA: TGCAGTGCCCCGGGTTCGGGGTCCTATGGCTACACCTTC

D: TRBD1
size: few
J: TRBJ2-3
V: TRBV5-1
CDR3: CAPSTGAEDTQYF
DNA: TGCGCCCCCTCAACAGGGGCGGAGGATACGCAGTATTTT

D: NA
size: few
J: TRBJ2-1
V: TRBV20-1
CDR3: CSKSLWGDYNEQFF
DNA: TGCAGCAAGTCCCTGTGGGGGGACTACAATGAGCAGTTCTTC

D: TRBD1
size: NA
J: TRBJ2-7
V: TRBV18
CDR3: CASSLGQGANHEQYF
DNA: TGTGCCAGCTCACTCGGACAGGGGGCTAACCACGAGCAGTACTTC

D: NA
size: few
J: TRBJ2-7
V: TRBV6-1
CDR3: CASSERTARTYEQYF
DNA: TGTGCCAGCAGTGAACGGACAGCACGTACCTACGAGCAGTACTTC

D: TRBD1
size: NA
J: TRBJ1-1
V: TRBV6-1
CDR3: CASTSTGVGTEAFF
DNA: TGTGCCAGCACCTCGACAGGGGTGGGCACTGAAGCTTTCTTT

D: NA
size: NA
J: TRBJ2-3
V: TRBV29-1
CDR3: CSVEAVTDTRYF
DNA: TGCAGCGTTGAGGCGGTCACAGATACGCGGTATTTT

D: NA
size: NA
J: TRBJ1-2
V: TRBV2
CDR3: CASRSLGPADGYTF
DNA: TGTGCCAGCAGGAGCCTTGGGCCCGCCGATGGCTACACCTTC

D: TRBD1
size: few
J: TRBJ2-4
V: TRBV4-1
CDR3: CASSDRGAKNIQYF
DNA: TGCGCCAGCTCCGACAGGGGAGCCAAAAACATTCAGTACTTC

D: NA
size: few
J: TRBJ1-4
V: TRBV9
CDR3: CASSVGREEKLFF
DNA: TGTGCCAGCAGCGTTGGCAGGGAGGAAAAACTGTTTTTT

D: NA
size: once
J: TRBJ1-4
V: TRBV21-1
CDR3: CASPNPPLWSEKLFF
DNA: TGCGCCAGCCCCAACCCTCCCCTTTGGAGTGAAAAACTGTTTTTT

D: NA
size: NA
J: TRBJ1-1
V: TRBV9
CDR3: CASGASRGGYTEAFF
DNA: TGTGCCAGCGGGGCCAGTCGGGGGGGTTACACTGAAGCTTTCTTT

D: TRBD1
size: few
J: TRBJ1-2
V: TRBV29-1
CDR3: CSGDRGRYGYTF
DNA: TGCAGCGGGGACAGGGGCCGATATGGCTACACCTTC

D: TRBD2
size: once
J: TRBJ2-7
V: TRBV20-1
CDR3: CSVSRLAGGSYEQYF
DNA: TGCAGTGTTTCCAGACTAGCGGGGGGCTCCTACGAGCAGTACTTC

D: NA
size: NA
J: TRBJ1-2
V: TRBV7-9
CDR3: CASSLEGDAANYGYTF
DNA: TGTGCCAGCAGCTTAGAGGGGGACGCCGCTAACTATGGCTACACCTTC

D: NA
size: few
J: TRBJ2-3
V: TRBV27
CDR3: CASSFSRWGTDTQYF
DNA: TGTGCCAGCAGTTTCTCCAGGTGGGGCACAGATACGCAGTATTTT

D: NA
size: once
J: TRBJ1-1
V: TRBV6-5
CDR3: CASSYSRTKGDRDTEAFF
DNA: TGTGCCAGCAGTTACTCCCGAACTAAAGGGGATAGGGACACTGAAGCTTTCTTT

D: NA
size: few
J: TRBJ2-1
V: TRBV5-1
CDR3: CASSPIGGNGQFF
DNA: TGCGCCAGCAGCCCCATTGGAGGAAATGGGCAGTTCTTC

D: NA
size: few
J: TRBJ2-6
V: TRBV9
CDR3: CASSVDSRVFGANVLTF
DNA: TGTGCCAGCAGCGTAGACTCCCGGGTTTTTGGGGCCAACGTCCTGACTTTC

D: TRBD2
size: NA
J: TRBJ2-5
V: TRBV6-1
CDR3: CASSDGLAGGQETQYF
DNA: TGTGCCAGCAGTGATGGACTAGCGGGAGGCCAAGAGACCCAGTACTTC

D: NA
size: NA
J: TRBJ2-5
V: TRBV9
CDR3: CASSGEELGGTQYF
DNA: TGTGCCAGCAGCGGAGAGGAGCTGGGCGGGACCCAGTACTTC

D: TRBD1
size: NA
J: TRBJ2-3
V: TRBV5-6
CDR3: CTSSLAQGITDTQYF
DNA: TGTACCAGCAGCTTGGCACAGGGGATAACAGATACGCAGTATTTT

D: TRBD2
size: many
J: TRBJ2-3
V: TRBV3-1
CDR3: CASSQTLAGVSTQYF
DNA: TGTGCCAGCAGCCAAACTCTAGCGGGAGTAAGTACGCAGTATTTT

D: TRBD1
size: NA
J: TRBJ1-1
V: TRBV28
CDR3: CASSFQGARSTEAFF
DNA: TGTGCCAGCAGTTTCCAGGGGGCGCGTAGCACTGAAGCTTTCTTT

D: NA
size: few
J: TRBJ1-2
V: TRBV30
CDR3: CAWTPGGAGYTF
DNA: TGTGCCTGGACCCCGGGGGGCGCTGGCTACACCTTC

D: NA
size: NA
J: TRBJ1-2
V: TRBV5-1
CDR3: CASSVVSGQDSAGYTF
DNA: TGCGCCAGCAGCGTTGTCTCTGGACAAGATTCGGCTGGCTACACCTTC

D: NA
size: few
J: TRBJ2-4
V: TRBV20-1
CDR3: CSARLWQGGDIQYF
DNA: TGCAGTGCTAGGTTGTGGCAGGGTGGGGACATTCAGTACTTC

D: TRBD1
size: NA
J: TRBJ2-7
V: TRBV25-1
CDR3: CASSEPTGAFHEQYF
DNA: TGTGCCAGCAGTGAGCCGACAGGGGCATTCCACGAGCAGTACTTC

D: TRBD1
size: few
J: TRBJ1-1
V: TRBV5-1
CDR3: CASSYVTGGNTEAFF
DNA: TGCGCCAGCAGCTACGTGACAGGGGGAAACACTGAAGCTTTCTTT

D: NA
size: NA
J: TRBJ1-2
V: TRBV27
CDR3: CASRGSELANYGYTF
DNA: TGTGCCAGCAGAGGATCCGAGTTAGCTAACTATGGCTACACCTTC

D: NA
size: NA
J: TRBJ2-1
V: TRBV12-3/TRBV12-4
CDR3: CASHPLGGNGQFF
DNA: TGTGCCAGCCACCCGCTTGGGGGTAATGGGCAGTTCTTC

D: NA
size: few
J: TRBJ2-4
V: TRBV3-1
CDR3: CASSPAGVRAKNIQYF
DNA: TGTGCCAGCAGCCCCGCAGGGGTAAGGGCCAAAAACATTCAGTACTTC

D: NA
size: NA
J: TRBJ1-4
V: TRBV12-3/TRBV12-4
CDR3: CASSYTGGGREKLFF
DNA: TGTGCCAGCAGCTATACCGGGGGGGGAAGGGAAAAACTGTTTTTT